This entry concerns a single T cell receptor beta chain. V trimming: 1 base; J trimming: 5 bases; junction bases outside the gene matches: 13. Germline lookup yields CDR1 DFQATT and CDR2 SNEGSKA (reference sequence). The CDR3 is 17 residues long. Amplified regions were TCR beta CDR3 sequences from RNA transcripts. Initially, a first-round RT-PCR of the TCR CDR3 employed the HTBI primer set. One entry per CDR3 protein, called by TCRdb with MiXCR from the multiplex PCR reads. The table lists about 210,000 distinct CDR3 sequences, 15% to 20% of them singletons. The data were obtained in a study of T cells in Graves' hyperthyroidism and ophthalmopathy.

The sample was blood. The source is a man aged 40-49 years with Graves' hyperthyroidism. V and J are TRBV20-1 and TRBJ2-7; 11 bases are shared with TRBD2. CDR3 in DNA: TGCAGTGCTAGAGTAATACTAGCGGGAGAAGTATCCCACGAGCAGTACTTC. Translating gives CSARVILAGEVSHEQYF.